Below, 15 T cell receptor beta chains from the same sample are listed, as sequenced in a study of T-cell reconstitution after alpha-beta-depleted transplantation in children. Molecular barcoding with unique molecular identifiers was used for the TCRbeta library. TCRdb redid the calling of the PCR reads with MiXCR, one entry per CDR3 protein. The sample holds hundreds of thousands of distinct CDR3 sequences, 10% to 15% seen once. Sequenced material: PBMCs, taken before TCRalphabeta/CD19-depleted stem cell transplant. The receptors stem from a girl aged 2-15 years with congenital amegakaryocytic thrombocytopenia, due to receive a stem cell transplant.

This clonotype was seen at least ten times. The CDR3 here is CASSPGTATEAFF. Here the CDR3 DNA reads TGTGCCAGCAGTCCTGGGACAGCCACTGAAGCTTTCTTT. The gene calls are TRBV27 and TRBJ1-1; 7 positions agree with TRBD1. The germline CDR1 and CDR2 sequences are MNHEY and SMNVEV (reference sequence). V shed 5 bases, J shed 4 bases, and the junction held 4 bases outside the gene matches. The CDR3 is 13 residues long.

This chain's CDR3 is CASRRGIPNEQFF. The DNA for the CDR3 is TGTGCCAGCCGCCGGGGTATCCCCAATGAGCAGTTCTTC. This chain connects TRBV12-3 or TRBV12-4 to TRBJ2-1, with D maybe TRBD2 (5 bases). The V end lost 8 bases, the J end lost 6 bases, and 14 bases lay between the germline ends. The CDR3 spans 13 residues.

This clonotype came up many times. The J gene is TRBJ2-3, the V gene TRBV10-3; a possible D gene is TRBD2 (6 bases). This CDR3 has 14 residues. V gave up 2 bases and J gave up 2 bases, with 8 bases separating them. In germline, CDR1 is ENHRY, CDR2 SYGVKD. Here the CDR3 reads CAISEGGATDTQYF. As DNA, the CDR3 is TGTGCCATCAGTGAGGGAGGGGCCACAGATACGCAGTATTTT.

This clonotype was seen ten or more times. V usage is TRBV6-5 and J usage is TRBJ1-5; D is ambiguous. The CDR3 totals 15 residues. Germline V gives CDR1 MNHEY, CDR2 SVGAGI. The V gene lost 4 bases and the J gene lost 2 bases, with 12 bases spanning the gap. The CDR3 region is CASSSVAGGNQPQHF. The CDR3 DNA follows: TGTGCCAGCAGTTCTGTTGCAGGAGGCAATCAGCCCCAGCATTTT.

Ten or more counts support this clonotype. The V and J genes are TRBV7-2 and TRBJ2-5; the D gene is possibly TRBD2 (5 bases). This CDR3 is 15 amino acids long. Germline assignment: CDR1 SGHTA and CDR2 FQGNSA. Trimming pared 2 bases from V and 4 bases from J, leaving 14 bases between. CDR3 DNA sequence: TGTGCCAGCAGCTTATTCGAGGGATTCTCAGAGACCCAGTACTTC. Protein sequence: CASSLFEGFSETQYF.

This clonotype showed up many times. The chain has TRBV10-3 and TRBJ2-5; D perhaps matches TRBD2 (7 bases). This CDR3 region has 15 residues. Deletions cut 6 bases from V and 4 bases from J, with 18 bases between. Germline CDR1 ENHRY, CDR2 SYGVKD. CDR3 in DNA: TGTGCCATCAGCTCTGGGGGCGGGAGTCCAGAGACCCAGTACTTC. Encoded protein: CAISSGGGSPETQYF.

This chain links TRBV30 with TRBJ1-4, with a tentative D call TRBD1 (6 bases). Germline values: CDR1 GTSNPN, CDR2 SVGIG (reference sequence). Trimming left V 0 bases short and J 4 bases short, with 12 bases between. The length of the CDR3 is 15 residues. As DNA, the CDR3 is TGTGCCTGGAGTGTACGGGGGCGGCTTAATGAAAAACTGTTTTTT. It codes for CAWSVRGRLNEKLFF.

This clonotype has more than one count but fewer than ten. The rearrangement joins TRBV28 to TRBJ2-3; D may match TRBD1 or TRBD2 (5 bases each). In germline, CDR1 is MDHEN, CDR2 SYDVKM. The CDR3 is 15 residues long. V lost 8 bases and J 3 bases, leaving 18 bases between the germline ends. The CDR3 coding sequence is TGTGCCAGCGCACCCGGGACGCCGGGGACAGATACGCAGTATTTT. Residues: CASAPGTPGTDTQYF.

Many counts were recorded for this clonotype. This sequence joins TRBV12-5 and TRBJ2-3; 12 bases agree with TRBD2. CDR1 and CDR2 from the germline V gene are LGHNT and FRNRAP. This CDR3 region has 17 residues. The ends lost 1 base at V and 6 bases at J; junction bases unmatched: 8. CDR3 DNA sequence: TGTGCTAGTGGTTTGGGGACTAGCGGGATCGTGAAGGATACGCAGTATTTT. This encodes CASGLGTSGIVKDTQYF.

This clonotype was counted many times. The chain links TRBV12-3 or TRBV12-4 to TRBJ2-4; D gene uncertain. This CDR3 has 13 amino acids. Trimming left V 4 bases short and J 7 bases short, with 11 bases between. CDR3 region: CASSSPPWNIQYF. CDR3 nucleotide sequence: TGTGCCAGCAGTTCGCCTCCCTGGAACATTCAGTACTTC.

DNA of the CDR3: TGTGCCAGCAGCCGGACCGGGCGGTCGGAGTTCTTC. Its protein product is CASSRTGRSEFF. The chain couples TRBV5-6 to TRBJ2-1; no clear D gene. V was pared by 4 bases and J by 14 bases, with 16 bases between. The CDR3 totals 12 residues. Germline V gene sequence: CDR1 SGHDT, CDR2 YYEEEE.

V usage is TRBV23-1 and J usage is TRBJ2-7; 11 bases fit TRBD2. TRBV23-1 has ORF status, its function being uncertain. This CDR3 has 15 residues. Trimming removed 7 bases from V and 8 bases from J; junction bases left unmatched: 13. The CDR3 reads CASIRVGLAGGQQYF. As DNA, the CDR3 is TGCGCCAGCATACGGGTGGGTCTAGCGGGAGGACAGCAGTACTTC.

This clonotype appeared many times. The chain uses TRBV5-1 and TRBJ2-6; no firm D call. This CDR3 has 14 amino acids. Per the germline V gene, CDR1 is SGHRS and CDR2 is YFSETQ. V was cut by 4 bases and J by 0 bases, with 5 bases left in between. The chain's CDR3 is CASSGISGANVLTF. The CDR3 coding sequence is TGCGCCAGCAGCGGAATCTCTGGGGCCAACGTCCTGACTTTC.

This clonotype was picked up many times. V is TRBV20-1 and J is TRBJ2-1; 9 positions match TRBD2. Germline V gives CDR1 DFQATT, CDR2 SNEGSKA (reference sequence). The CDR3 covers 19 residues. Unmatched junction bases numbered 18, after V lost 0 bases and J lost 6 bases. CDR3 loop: CSARDALFVAREGRNEQFF. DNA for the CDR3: TGCAGTGCTAGAGATGCCCTTTTTGTAGCGCGGGAGGGTCGCAATGAGCAGTTCTTC.

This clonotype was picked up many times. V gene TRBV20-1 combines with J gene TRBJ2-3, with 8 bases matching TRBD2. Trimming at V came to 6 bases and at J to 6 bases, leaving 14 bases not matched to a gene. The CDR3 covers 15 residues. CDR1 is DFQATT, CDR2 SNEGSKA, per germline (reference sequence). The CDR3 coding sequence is TGCAGTGCCTACTTTTGGCAAGCGGGAGTTGATACGCAGTATTTT. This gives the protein CSAYFWQAGVDTQYF.